The entry below gives a single T cell receptor beta chain sequence along with its context. Per the original methods: Amplification with reference gene primers provided the estimates of nucleated cell counts. Only in-frame clones appear in the TCRdb table, and some are missing; sequencing was by immunoSEQ multiplex PCR. V and J calls and clone size come straight from that table; D and trimming were deduced from the DNA. The sample lists roughly 50,000 clones, 90% seen once, with under 9% in the top ten. The sample comes from a study of blood T cell repertoires in COVID-19. About the research overall: Acute and convalescent COVID-19 samples came from the United States, Italy and Spain. T cells, B-cell-depleted T cells, or PBMCs provided the cDNA or gDNA that served as material.

With V trimmed by 8 bases and J by 4 bases, 8 bases remained unmatched. Germline V gives CDR1 MNHEY, CDR2 SMNVEV (reference sequence). This CDR3 is 13 amino acids long. The sample was peripheral blood. The receptor comes from a woman between 40 and 55 years old with active COVID-19. The gene calls are TRBV27 and TRBJ2-7, with 7 nucleotides matching TRBD1. This chain's CDR3 is CASRRTGEYEQYF. DNA of the CDR3: TGTGCCAGCCGTAGGACAGGAGAATACGAGCAGTACTTC.